Presented here are 27 T cell receptor beta chains from one specimen sequenced in a study of T cell responses to AZD1222 COVID-19 vaccine. The repertoire was sequenced with immunoSEQ multiplex PCR; TCRdb's copy has only in-frame clones and lacks some. The sample yields 80,000 to 100,000 clones, about 91% seen once. Here the sequenced sample was peripheral blood, taken on day 0 of MenACWY control vaccination. Every receptor here comes from an adult in good health.

This rearrangement joins TRBV2 to TRBJ2-7; TRBD2 matches at 9 bases. The V and J ends lost 6 bases and 5 bases, in that order; junction bases with no gene match: 5. The germline gives CDR1 SNHLY, CDR2 FYNNEI. This CDR3 is built from 13 residues. The CDR3 loop reads CASSPRLADEQYF. The CDR3 DNA reads TGTGCCAGCAGCCCCAGACTAGCGGACGAGCAGTACTTC.

This clone was recorded a few times. The chain carries TRBV28 and TRBJ2-7; maybe TRBD1 (7 bases). V was pared by 6 bases and J by 3 bases, with 15 bases between. The CDR3 is made up of 14 amino acids. CDR1 is MDHEN and CDR2 is SYDVKM in the germline V gene. CDR3 sequence reads: CASSGGGSFYEQYF. DNA of the CDR3: TGTGCCAGCAGCGGAGGGGGCTCATTCTACGAGCAGTACTTC. Looking up the rest from reference TRBV28 and TRBJ2-7 gives the full variable domain: DVKVTQSSRYLVKRTGEKVFLECVQDMDHENMFWYRQDPGLGLRLIYFSYDVKMKEKGDIPEGYSVSREKKERFSLILESASTNQTSMYLCASSGGGSFYEQYFGPGTRLTVT.

V usage is TRBV28 and J usage is TRBJ2-7, with 10 positions matching TRBD1. There are 15 residues in the CDR3. Germline V lookup: CDR1 MDHEN, CDR2 SYDVKM. With V trimmed by 5 bases and J by 2 bases, 6 bases remained unmatched. CDR3 DNA: TGTGCCAGCAGTCCGACAGGGGGCTTTACCTACGAGCAGTACTTC. It yields the protein CASSPTGGFTYEQYF.

This chain joins TRBV29-1 and TRBJ1-2; 8 bases map to TRBD1. Trimming cost V 5 bases and J 0 bases; bases outside gene matches: 5. CDR1 is SQVTM and CDR2 is ANQGSEA in the germline V gene. This CDR3 contains 14 residues. In DNA form, the CDR3 reads TGCAGCGTTCTCTTACAGGGGGCTAACTATGGCTACACCTTC. Its protein is CSVLLQGANYGYTF.

This clone was recorded once. This sequence joins TRBV18 and TRBJ1-4; perhaps TRBD1 as D (6 bases). Looked up from germline, CDR1 is KGHSH and CDR2 is LQKENI. With 8 bases removed from V and 0 bases from J, the gap between germline ends came to 10 bases. The CDR3 is 14 amino acids. The CDR3 sequence: CASQRTATNEKLFF. The CDR3 bases are TGTGCCAGCCAACGGACAGCAACTAATGAAAAACTGTTTTTT.

V usage is TRBV4-1 and J usage is TRBJ2-6, with TRBD1 identical over 8 bases. With V trimmed by 0 bases and J by 5 bases, 12 bases remained unmatched. Germline CDR1 and CDR2: MGHRA and YSYEKL. CDR3 length equals 19 residues. CDR3 region: CASSQDSTGVELWANVLTF. In DNA, the CDR3 is TGCGCCAGCAGCCAAGATTCGACAGGGGTTGAGCTCTGGGCCAACGTCCTGACTTTC.

The V gene is TRBV15, the J gene TRBJ2-2; 8 bases map to TRBD1. The CDR3 totals 15 residues. With 5 bases clipped from V and 1 base from J, the junction kept 3 bases outside the gene matches. The V gene's germline CDR1 is LNHNV and CDR2 YYDKDF (reference sequence). This CDR3 reads CATSLGTGNTGELFF. The CDR3 nucleotides read TGTGCCACCAGCCTCGGGACAGGGAACACCGGGGAGCTGTTTTTT.

The rearrangement links TRBV30 to TRBJ2-7, with a weak D call TRBD2 (5 bases). The CDR3 covers 13 residues. The ends were cut back, 4 bases at V and 2 bases at J, with 12 bases in the middle. Germline V CDR1 and CDR2: GTSNPN, SVGIG (reference sequence). CDR3: CAWTRATTYEQYF. CDR3 nucleotides: TGTGCCTGGACGAGGGCTACCACCTACGAGCAGTACTTC.

The CDR3 region has the DNA TGCGCCAGCAGCCTGGTGGCGGAAGAGACCCAGTACTTC. Amino acids: CASSLVAEETQYF. The J gene is TRBJ2-5, the V gene TRBV5-1; D call uncertain. The CDR3 covers 13 residues. Germline V lookup: CDR1 SGHRS, CDR2 YFSETQ. V dropped 4 bases and J dropped 3 bases, with 10 bases sitting between them.

This clone was picked up one time. CDR3 bases: TGTGCCAGCAGCATAGGGAGGGTCGTGATCGAAGCTTTCTTT. Residues: CASSIGRVVIEAFF. The V and J genes are TRBV28 and TRBJ1-1; no firm D call. From germline, CDR1 is MDHEN and CDR2 SYDVKM. Deletions cut 6 bases from V and 8 bases from J, with 19 bases between. This CDR3 region has 14 residues.

The rearrangement joins TRBV5-1 to TRBJ2-7; D could derive from TRBD1 or TRBD2 (5 bases each). CDR3 length equals 13 residues. Trimming stripped 5 bases from V and 2 bases from J, with 11 bases between. Per the germline V gene, CDR1 is SGHRS and CDR2 is YFSETQ. The CDR3 DNA reads as TGCGCCAGCAGAAGGCAGGGAGCCTACGAGCAGTACTTC. Translating gives CASRRQGAYEQYF.

The J gene is TRBJ2-5, the V gene TRBV6-5; 8 nucleotides match TRBD1. Trimming took 6 bases from V and 2 from J; bases not matched to a gene: 2. Germline loops: CDR1 MNHEY, CDR2 SVGAGI. The length of the CDR3 is 13 residues. CDR3 sequence: CASRDRGQETQYF. DNA for the CDR3: TGTGCCAGCAGAGACAGGGGACAAGAGACCCAGTACTTC.

The count of this clone is one. The chain links TRBV5-1 to TRBJ2-4, with D perhaps matching TRBD1 or TRBD2 (5 bases each). V dropped 6 bases and J dropped 4 bases, with 20 bases sitting between them. The CDR3 length is 16 residues. CDR1 is SGHRS, CDR2 YFSETQ, per germline. CDR3 sequence: CASTFGPGTAKNIQYF. The CDR3 coding sequence is TGCGCCAGCACCTTTGGGCCTGGGACGGCTAAAAACATTCAGTACTTC.

The chain carries TRBV6-2 or TRBV6-3 and TRBJ2-5, with 8 positions matching TRBD2. The CDR3 totals 16 residues. Trimming removed 5 bases from V and 2 bases from J; junction bases left unmatched: 10. Germline loops: CDR1 MNHEY, CDR2 SVGEGT. Here the CDR3 DNA reads TGTGCCAGCAGTGGCGCTGGCGGGGGGCCTCAAGAGACCCAGTACTTC. Residues: CASSGAGGGPQETQYF.

Concerning this clone: The sample holds other DNA sequences that translate to the same CDR3. The chain joins TRBV5-1 to TRBJ1-6, with D hard to call. The V gene's germline CDR1 is SGHRS and CDR2 YFSETQ. The CDR3 is 14 amino acids. V was clipped by 4 bases and J by 7 bases, with 12 bases between them. The CDR3 here is CASSPSGSNSPLHF. The CDR3 DNA sequence: TGCGCCAGCAGCCCCTCCGGGTCGAATTCACCCCTCCACTTT.

The count of this clone is one. V is TRBV5-1 and J is TRBJ1-2, with D tentatively TRBD1 (6 bases). V lost 2 bases and J lost 4, with 12 bases in between. CDR1 SGHRS and CDR2 YFSETQ come from the germline V gene. The CDR3 is 14 residues long. The CDR3: CASSFPGDSYGYTF. CDR3 nucleotide sequence: TGCGCCAGCAGCTTTCCAGGGGATAGCTATGGCTACACCTTC.

This rearrangement joins TRBV18 to TRBJ1-5; D possibly corresponds to TRBD1 (6 bases). The V end was cut by 3 bases, the J end by 4 bases, with 13 bases between. This CDR3 region has 15 residues. Germline CDR1 and CDR2: KGHSH and LQKENI. The chain's CDR3 is CASSPSTGLNQPQHF. The CDR3, as DNA: TGTGCCAGCTCACCTTCAACAGGGCTAAATCAGCCCCAGCATTTT.

This rearrangement joins TRBV4-1 to TRBJ1-2; the D is unclear. CDR1 is MGHRA and CDR2 is YSYEKL in the germline V gene. This CDR3 spans 14 amino acids. Between the trimmed V and J ends, which lost 0 bases and 11 bases, there was a span of 16 bases. CDR3 DNA: TGCGCCAGCAGCCAAGATGACAACGGCTGGGTTTACACCTTC. It specifies CASSQDDNGWVYTF.

The CDR3 here is CASSLTGANVEAQETQYF. DNA of the CDR3: TGTGCCAGCAGCTTAACTGGGGCTAATGTGGAGGCCCAAGAGACCCAGTACTTC. J is TRBJ2-5 and V is TRBV11-2, with D perhaps being TRBD1 or TRBD2 (5 bases each). The germline V gene has CDR1 SGHAT and CDR2 FQNNGV. The CDR3 is 18 amino acids. Between the trimmed V and J ends, which lost 2 bases and 1 base, there was a span of 20 bases.

This chain links TRBV6-1 with TRBJ1-5, with 7 positions matching TRBD1. This CDR3 has 16 residues. V was pared by 3 bases and J by 0 bases, with 5 bases of the junction left unmatched. The germline V gene encodes CDR1 MNHNS and CDR2 SASEGT. CDR3 DNA: TGTGCCAGCAGTGACCGGGACAGATATAGCAATCAGCCCCAGCATTTT. It specifies CASSDRDRYSNQPQHF.

The V and J genes are TRBV6-2 or TRBV6-3 and TRBJ2-1; either TRBD1 or TRBD2 may supply D (6 bases each). Looked up from germline, CDR1 is MNHEY and CDR2 is SVGEGT. Between the trimmed V and J ends, which lost 2 bases and 5 bases, there was a span of 13 bases. CDR3 size: 15 residues. The CDR3 DNA is TGTGCCAGCAGTTACAGGAGGGGGAGCGACAATGAGCAGTTCTTC. Translation gives CASSYRRGSDNEQFF.

This clone was counted once. The chain joins TRBV5-1 to TRBJ2-3; D possibly uses TRBD1 or TRBD2 (5 bases each). Germline assignment: CDR1 SGHRS and CDR2 YFSETQ. V was trimmed by 0 bases and J by 1 base, leaving 9 bases between them. The CDR3 consists of 15 residues. The CDR3: CASSLGVGGTDTQYF. The CDR3 DNA reads TGCGCCAGCAGCTTGGGCGTGGGGGGCACAGATACGCAGTATTTT.

This chain joins TRBV5-4 and TRBJ1-2; possibly TRBD1 for D (6 bases). V gave up 0 bases and J gave up 6 bases, with 18 bases separating them. Germline lookup yields CDR1 SGHNT and CDR2 YYREEE (reference sequence). CDR3 length: 16 amino acids. For the CDR3, the DNA is TGTGCCAGCAGCTTGGCGACACAGGGACTCAGAGATGGCTACACCTTC. It translates to CASSLATQGLRDGYTF.

The chain carries TRBV30 and TRBJ2-3; D not certain. V dropped 3 bases and J dropped 0 bases, with 7 bases sitting between them. CDR1 is GTSNPN, CDR2 SVGIG, per germline (reference sequence). This CDR3 has 13 residues. The CDR3 nucleotides read TGTGCCTGGAGGATCACTAGCACAGATACGCAGTATTTT. Protein: CAWRITSTDTQYF.

The CDR3 coding sequence is TGTGCCAGCAGCGTAGGGTCTTTCGGGGACAATGAGCAGTTCTTC. As protein: CASSVGSFGDNEQFF. The chain couples TRBV9 to TRBJ2-1, with D maybe TRBD2 (5 bases). The V end was cut by 0 bases, the J end by 5 bases, with 12 bases between. The germline CDR1 and CDR2 sequences are SGDLS and YYNGEE. CDR3 length: 15 amino acids. Drawing the rest from reference TRBV9 and TRBJ2-1, the complete variable domain is DSGVTQTPKHLITATGQRVTLRCSPRSGDLSVYWYQQSLDQGLQFLIQYYNGEERAKGNILERFSAQQFPDLHSELNLSSLELGDSALYFCASSVGSFGDNEQFFGPGTRLTVL.

CDR3 region: CASSPGTGGWSEAFF. The CDR3 region has the DNA TGTGCCAGCAGTCCAGGGACAGGGGGATGGAGTGAAGCTTTCTTT. The J gene is TRBJ1-1, the V gene TRBV6-5, with 11 nucleotides matching TRBD1. CDR1 is MNHEY, CDR2 SVGAGI, per germline. V trimming: 5 bases; J trimming: 7 bases; junction bases outside the gene matches: 9. The CDR3 contains 15 residues.

The chain couples TRBV5-6 to TRBJ1-4; TRBD1 aligns across 12 bases. The length of the CDR3 is 15 residues. CDR1 is SGHDT, CDR2 YYEEEE, per germline. V shed 4 bases, J shed 8 bases, and the junction held 6 bases outside the gene matches. As DNA, the CDR3 is TGTGCCAGCAGCGATGGGACAGGGGGCCGAGAAAAACTGTTTTTT. Its protein is CASSDGTGGREKLFF.